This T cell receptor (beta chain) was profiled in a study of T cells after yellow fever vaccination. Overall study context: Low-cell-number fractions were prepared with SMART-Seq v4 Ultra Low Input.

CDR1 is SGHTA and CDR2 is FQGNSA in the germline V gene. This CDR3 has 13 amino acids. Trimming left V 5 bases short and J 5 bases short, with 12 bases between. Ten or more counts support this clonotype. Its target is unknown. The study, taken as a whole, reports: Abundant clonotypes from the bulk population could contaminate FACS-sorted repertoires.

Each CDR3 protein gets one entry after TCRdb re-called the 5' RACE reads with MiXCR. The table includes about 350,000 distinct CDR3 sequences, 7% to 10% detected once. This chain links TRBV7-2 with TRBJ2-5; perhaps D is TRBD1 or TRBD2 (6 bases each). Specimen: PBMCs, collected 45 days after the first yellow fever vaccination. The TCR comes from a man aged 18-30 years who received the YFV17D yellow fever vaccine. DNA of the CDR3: TGTGCCAGCAGCCTCTCGGGGGCGGAGACCCAGTACTTC. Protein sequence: CASSLSGAETQYF.